One and the same sample provided the 29 T cell receptor beta chains below, sequenced in a study of Ad26.COV2.S vaccination and SARS-CoV-2 variants. Generated by immunoSEQ multiplex PCR, the TCRdb table keeps only in-frame clones and is missing some. Altogether around 350,000 clones are present, 70% to 90% being singletons, with the ten largest covering 3% to 4%. Noted treatment: roughly 18 received Ad26.COV2.S at low or high dose, single or two shots; 5 received placebo; per-sample allocation not given. Specimen acquisition occurred on day 63 following the initial vaccine or placebo injection. The specimen comprised peripheral blood, sampled in a trial of Ad26.COV2.S vaccine versus placebo. All receptors come from a person between 18 and 65 years old who received the Ad26.COV2.S COVID-19 vaccine or a placebo.

This chain links TRBV6-1 with TRBJ2-2; D remains ambiguous. Per germline, CDR1 MNHNS and CDR2 SASEGT. The CDR3 sequence is 15 residues long. The V gene lost 1 base and the J gene lost 5 bases, with 11 bases spanning the gap. The CDR3 DNA sequence: TGTGCCAGCAGTGAAGACGGCCACTCGACCGGGGAGCTGTTTTTT. Its translation is CASSEDGHSTGELFF.

The genes are TRBV28 and TRBJ1-1; 8 bases line up with TRBD1. V gave up 3 bases and J gave up 6 bases; unmatched junction bases: 12. Germline values: CDR1 MDHEN, CDR2 SYDVKM. The CDR3 contains 16 residues. CDR3 in DNA: TGTGCCAGCAGTTTTTCAGGGGGCGGGCATAAGGCTGAAGCTTTCTTT. It codes for CASSFSGGGHKAEAFF.

The rearrangement links TRBV30 to TRBJ1-4; D call uncertain. V lost 3 bases and J 0 bases, leaving 8 bases between the germline ends. CDR1 is GTSNPN and CDR2 is SVGIG in the germline V gene (reference sequence). CDR3 length equals 14 residues. The CDR3, as DNA: TGTGCCTGGAGCGACGGTGCAACTAATGAAAAACTGTTTTTT. Translation gives CAWSDGATNEKLFF.

The chain couples TRBV5-1 to TRBJ1-2; D call uncertain. The CDR3 has 15 amino acids. CDR1 SGHRS and CDR2 YFSETQ come from the germline V gene. V was pared by 0 bases and J by 8 bases, with 17 bases between. CDR3 in DNA: TGCGCCAGCAGCTTGGCCTTTCCGGGGAGGTACGGCTACACCTTC. Translation: CASSLAFPGRYGYTF.

The V and J genes are TRBV6-1 and TRBJ2-1; D possibly corresponds to TRBD2 (6 bases). V lost 3 bases and J 2 bases, leaving 8 bases between the germline ends. The CDR3 totals 14 residues. CDR1 and CDR2 from the germline V gene are MNHNS and SASEGT. The CDR3 nucleotides read TGTGCCAGCAGTGAGCGGAGGGCCTACAATGAGCAGTTCTTC. Its translation: CASSERRAYNEQFF.

In this sample, this clone turned up a few times. The chain has TRBV28 and TRBJ1-1; 7 bases match TRBD1. CDR1 is MDHEN and CDR2 is SYDVKM in the germline V gene. Trimming at V came to 4 bases and at J to 10 bases, leaving 9 bases not matched to a gene. The CDR3 spans 13 residues. Here the CDR3 reads CASSSYRGSGAFF. The CDR3 coding sequence is TGTGCCAGCAGTTCTTACAGGGGTTCGGGAGCTTTCTTT.

The chain recombines TRBV19 with TRBJ1-1; D not certain. The CDR3 spans 13 residues. CDR1 and CDR2 (germline): LNHDA, SQIVND (reference sequence). Trimming stripped 6 bases from V and 12 bases from J, with 20 bases between. CDR3 sequence (DNA): TGTGCCAGTAGCGCCCAGTGGGAGTCTATGACTTTCTTT. Translation gives CASSAQWESMTFF.

The chain combines TRBV30 with TRBJ1-4, with 9 nucleotides matching TRBD1. Germline V gene sequence: CDR1 GTSNPN, CDR2 SVGIG (reference sequence). Trimming took 1 base from V and 8 from J; bases not matched to a gene: 5. This CDR3 contains 14 residues. The DNA for the CDR3 is TGTGCCTGGAGTGACAGGGGGCGGGGAGAAAAACTGTTTTTT. This codes for CAWSDRGRGEKLFF.

This clone has a handful of counts. V usage is TRBV2 and J usage is TRBJ2-3; 7 nucleotides align to TRBD2. Germline V gene sequence: CDR1 SNHLY, CDR2 FYNNEI. The CDR3 extends over 15 amino acids. The junction had 5 bases not matched to a gene; V was cut back by 3 bases and J by 2 bases. CDR3 nucleotide sequence: TGTGCCAGCAGTGAGGTCGGGAGGCCCACAGATACGCAGTATTTT. This translates into CASSEVGRPTDTQYF.

The V gene is TRBV19, the J gene TRBJ1-6, with 9 bases fitting TRBD1. This CDR3 contains 15 residues. The V and J ends lost 5 bases and 9 bases, in that order; junction bases with no gene match: 8. CDR1 LNHDA and CDR2 SQIVND come from the germline V gene (reference sequence). CDR3 nucleotides: TGTGCCAGTAGTCTGGGACAGGGAGATTCTTCACCCCTCCACTTT. Its protein product is CASSLGQGDSSPLHF.

CDR3 in DNA: TGTGCCAGCAGCCCCGGATCTTTTGGGCCCCAGCATTTT. Translated: CASSPGSFGPQHF. The chain is built from TRBV5-6 and TRBJ1-5; no definite D call. The CDR3 is 13 residues long. V was trimmed by 4 bases and J by 9 bases, leaving 14 bases between them. The germline CDR1 and CDR2 sequences are SGHDT and YYEEEE.

The chain recombines TRBV10-3 with TRBJ2-7; TRBD2 is a possible D gene (7 bases). CDR3 length: 16 residues. V was clipped by 3 bases and J by 2 bases, with 17 bases between them. Germline CDR1 is ENHRY and CDR2 is SYGVKD. The CDR3 region has the DNA TGTGCCATCAGTGATAGGGGGTCGGGGGGCCCCTACGAGCAGTACTTC. Encoded protein: CAISDRGSGGPYEQYF.

The CDR3 region is CASSLAGQGPYEQYF. DNA for the CDR3: TGTGCCAGCAGCTTAGCCGGACAGGGTCCCTACGAGCAGTACTTC. The chain links TRBV7-9 to TRBJ2-7; 8 bases agree with TRBD1. Losses at the gene ends were 0 bases for V and 2 bases for J; bases not matched to a gene: 3. The germline V gene has CDR1 SEHNR and CDR2 FQNEAQ (reference sequence). The CDR3 is 15 residues long.

By proportion, this clone is medium-sized. This chain connects TRBV6-4 to TRBJ2-1; D is perhaps TRBD1 (5 bases). V was trimmed by 4 bases and J by 2 bases, leaving 12 bases between them. The CDR3 sequence is 15 residues long. The V gene's germline CDR1 is MRHNA and CDR2 SNTAGT. CDR3 protein: CASSVGQGPYNEQFF. Here the CDR3 DNA reads TGTGCCAGCAGTGTCGGGCAGGGCCCCTACAATGAGCAGTTCTTC.

This chain connects TRBV9 to TRBJ2-5, with TRBD1 as a possible D gene (7 bases). Deletions cut 1 base from V and 1 base from J, with 11 bases between. The CDR3 consists of 15 residues. Germline lookup yields CDR1 SGDLS and CDR2 YYNGEE. CDR3 protein: CASSVKQGGQETQYF. The CDR3 nucleotides are TGTGCCAGCAGCGTAAAGCAGGGGGGCCAAGAGACCCAGTACTTC.

The DNA for the CDR3 is TGTGCCTGGAATTTCCTTCACATAGATACGCAGTATTTT. Protein sequence: CAWNFLHIDTQYF. V gene TRBV30 combines with J gene TRBJ2-3; D ambiguous. V was trimmed by 4 bases and J by 5 bases, leaving 13 bases between them. Looked up from germline, CDR1 is GTSNPN and CDR2 is SVGIG (reference sequence). The CDR3 runs to 13 residues.

J is TRBJ1-2 and V is TRBV7-2; D call uncertain. CDR1 is SGHTA and CDR2 is FQGNSA in the germline V gene. The germline V and J ends were trimmed by 3 bases and 7 bases, with 12 bases remaining between them. CDR3 length equals 13 residues. The DNA for the CDR3 is TGTGCCAGCAGCTTTGAGGGCATCGGTGGCTACACCTTC. Translating it yields CASSFEGIGGYTF.

J is TRBJ1-4 and V is TRBV15; the D is unclear. Per the germline V gene, CDR1 is LNHNV and CDR2 is YYDKDF (reference sequence). This CDR3 is 15 amino acids long. Trimming removed 5 bases at V and 0 bases at J, with 10 bases between. CDR3 nucleotides: TGTGCCACCAGCCAGGCCCCGACAACTAATGAAAAACTGTTTTTT. As protein: CATSQAPTTNEKLFF.

The V call is TRBV10-3, the J call TRBJ2-7; 10 bases agree with TRBD2. Germline-derived CDR1 and CDR2 are ENHRY and SYGVKD. This CDR3 region has 14 residues. Unmatched junction bases numbered 1, after V lost 5 bases and J lost 0 bases. CDR3 loop: CAISSSGSSYEQYF. CDR3 DNA sequence: TGTGCCATCAGTTCTAGCGGGAGCTCCTACGAGCAGTACTTC.

The V call is TRBV18, the J call TRBJ2-1, with TRBD1 as a possible D gene (6 bases). V lost 2 bases to trimming and J lost 2 bases, with 10 bases between them. This CDR3 is built from 15 residues. Germline CDR1 is KGHSH and CDR2 is LQKENI. CDR3 residues: CASSPEGDTYNEQFF. CDR3 nucleotides: TGTGCCAGCTCACCAGAGGGGGACACCTACAATGAGCAGTTCTTC.

For this clone: Distinct nucleotide sequences in the sample also encode this CDR3. This chain uses TRBV6-5 with TRBJ2-7, with a tentative D call TRBD2 (6 bases). V shed 0 bases and J shed 1 base, with 10 bases lying between them. This CDR3 has 15 amino acids. CDR1 and CDR2 from the germline V gene are MNHEY and SVGAGI. CDR3 sequence reads: CASSYSVSGSYEQYF. The CDR3 region has the DNA TGTGCCAGCAGTTACTCGGTGAGCGGGTCCTACGAGCAGTACTTC.

The CDR3 here is CASSPTGEYTQYF. The CDR3 DNA follows: TGTGCCAGCAGCCCAACGGGAGAATATACGCAGTATTTT. This chain links TRBV5-8 with TRBJ2-3; TRBD2 is a possible D gene (6 bases). With 4 bases removed from V and 7 bases from J, the gap between germline ends came to 13 bases. Per germline, CDR1 SGHTS and CDR2 YDEGEE. This CDR3 region has 13 residues. The full variable domain, in which reference TRBV5-8 and TRBJ2-3 provide the parts outside the CDR3, is EAGVTQSPTHLIKTRGQQATLRCSPISGHTSVYWYQQALGLGLQFLLWYDEGEERNRGNFPPRFSGRQFPNYSSELNVNALELEDSALYLCASSPTGEYTQYFGPGTRLTVL.

The chain links TRBV5-6 to TRBJ1-5; D uncertain. Per the germline V gene, CDR1 is SGHDT and CDR2 is YYEEEE. This CDR3 comprises 16 residues. V lost 0 bases, J lost 2 bases, and 12 bases lay in between. DNA of the CDR3: TGTGCCAGCAGCTTGGTCAGAGACGGCGGCAATCAGCCCCAGCATTTT. Translated: CASSLVRDGGNQPQHF.

CDR3 region: CASSEALQGGLRNEQFF. CDR3 sequence (DNA): TGTGCCAGCAGTGAAGCGCTTCAGGGGGGGCTAAGGAATGAGCAGTTCTTC. The chain uses TRBV2 and TRBJ2-1; D is perhaps TRBD1 or TRBD2 (7 bases each). V shed 0 bases and J shed 7 bases, with 19 bases lying between them. This CDR3 is 17 amino acids long. Germline CDR1 reads SNHLY; CDR2 reads FYNNEI.

This clone occurred a few times. The chain employs TRBV6-2 or TRBV6-3 and TRBJ1-6, with TRBD1 identical over 9 bases. The J segment lost 9 bases and the V segment lost 2 bases, leaving 2 bases of the junction unmatched. CDR1 MNHEY and CDR2 SVGEGT come from the germline V gene. The CDR3 spans 14 residues. The DNA of the CDR3 is TGTGCCAGCAGTTACGGGACAGGGATTTCACCCCTCCACTTT. This sequence encodes CASSYGTGISPLHF.

The CDR3 reads CAISEPSTSGGRTDTQYF. The CDR3 DNA sequence: TGTGCCATCAGTGAGCCATCGACTAGCGGGGGACGCACAGATACGCAGTATTTT. The chain uses TRBV10-3 and TRBJ2-3; 12 bases line up with TRBD2. This CDR3 is 18 amino acids long. The germline CDR1 and CDR2 sequences are ENHRY and SYGVKD. V was pared by 2 bases and J by 1 base, with 7 bases of the junction left unmatched.

Note on this clone: A much more abundant neighbour one base away suggests this may be a read error. The chain recombines TRBV7-9 with TRBJ2-7; possible D gene TRBD1, 7 bases. The germline V gene encodes CDR1 SEHNR and CDR2 FQNEAQ (reference sequence). V lost 4 bases, J lost 2 bases, and 9 bases lay in between. This CDR3 region has 13 residues. The CDR3 bases are TGTGCCAGCAGCTCCAGGGGGGCCTACGAGCAGTACTTC. Its protein product is CASSSRGAYEQYF.

This CDR3 reads CATSDSRQGVGGYTF. The CDR3 DNA is TGTGCCACCAGTGATTCACGACAGGGTGTAGGTGGCTACACCTTC. V gene TRBV24-1 combines with J gene TRBJ1-2; TRBD1 aligns across 7 bases. J gave up 7 bases and V 2 bases, and 9 bases lay outside the gene matches. Germline lookup yields CDR1 KGHDR and CDR2 SFDVKD. This CDR3 spans 15 amino acids.

This clone has just one count. This chain links TRBV7-2 with TRBJ2-7; 9 bases fit TRBD2. Germline V gene data show CDR1 as SGHTA and CDR2 as FQGNSA. The CDR3 has 14 amino acids. V lost 4 bases and J lost 3; bases outside the gene matches: 4. The CDR3 loop reads CASSSGTSNYEQYF. The DNA of the CDR3 is TGTGCCAGCAGCTCCGGGACTAGCAACTACGAGCAGTACTTC.